This T cell receptor (beta chain) was sequenced during a study of T cells in Graves' hyperthyroidism and ophthalmopathy. Study-level points and caveats: The model foresaw ophthalmopathy a median 6.5 months prior to onset. Ophthalmopathy was told apart from stable hyperthyroidism by a 13 V-J model.

In this sample, this clonotype turned up many times. Its antigen is currently unknown. The TCR beta CDR3 regions underwent amplification using RNA transcripts as the source. In the first-round RT-PCR of the TCR CDR3, the HTBI primer set was used. TCRdb analysed the multiplex PCR reads with MiXCR anew, one entry per CDR3 protein. The sample carries roughly 560,000 distinct CDR3 sequences, approximately 15% recorded once. PBMCs were derived from roughly 10 ml fresh peripheral blood. Germline V gene sequence: CDR1 LGHNT, CDR2 FRNRAP. The CDR3 extends over 12 amino acids. Trimming took off 4 bases at V and 5 bases at J, with 9 bases between the two ends.

Material for sequencing was blood. This chain links TRBV12-5 with TRBJ2-7; D unresolved. This TCR derives from a woman aged 40-49 years with Graves' ophthalmopathy. In DNA, the CDR3 is TGTGCTAGTGGTTACCGATTGGACGAGCAGTACTTC. It yields the protein CASGYRLDEQYF.